Listed below are T cell receptor beta chains from one sample, sequenced in a study of T cells in Graves' hyperthyroidism and ophthalmopathy. TCRdb called the multiplex PCR reads again in MiXCR, with one record for every CDR3 protein. The table shows under 550,000 distinct CDR3 sequences, with 12% to 15% occurring only once. Sequencing was carried out using blood. These receptors were collected from a young woman with Graves' hyperthyroidism. Both conserved end residues are part of each CDR3. The order of the fields is V gene, D gene, J gene, CDR3 protein. The D gene is left open where the match is weak.

TRBV7-2,-,TRBJ1-3,CASSSYSAGRGNTIYF
TRBV20-1,TRBD2,TRBJ2-2,CSARVPWGTSGVNTGELFF
TRBV20-1,-,TRBJ2-7,CSAPGTSTYEQYF
TRBV7-2,-,TRBJ2-3,CASSFDSSTDTQYF
TRBV20-1,TRBD2,TRBJ2-2,CSASRAGGTGELFF
TRBV20-1,TRBD2,TRBJ2-7,CSASSPASGLTYEQYF
TRBV5-6,-,TRBJ2-5,CASSLGYGDQETQYF
TRBV30,TRBD1,TRBJ1-1,CAWSVGGAGTEAFF
TRBV3-1,TRBD2,TRBJ2-7,CASSQYGTSGSYEQYF
TRBV3-1,-,TRBJ1-4,CASSRTANEKLFF
TRBV5-1,-,TRBJ2-2,CASRLEWGPGELFF
TRBV11-2,-,TRBJ2-2,CASSLVGGGRTGELFF
TRBV27,-,TRBJ1-5,CASSLTPDRADQPQHF
TRBV28,TRBD2,TRBJ2-7,CASSLWGGRTAEQYF
TRBV20-1,-,TRBJ1-1,CSARLDSYEAFF
TRBV30,-,TRBJ1-2,CAWSTRGRNYGYTF
TRBV7-7,TRBD2,TRBJ2-2,CASGEASGHRNAGELFF
TRBV14,TRBD1,TRBJ2-2,CASSINPGQPNTGELFF
TRBV7-6,-,TRBJ2-1,CASSSLSGGDEQFF
TRBV10-1,-,TRBJ1-2,CASRSDSANYGYTF
TRBV12-3/TRBV12-4,TRBD2,TRBJ2-7,CASSHGPGLAFYEQYF
TRBV20-1,TRBD1,TRBJ1-2,CSVGRGRGYTF
TRBV13,-,TRBJ2-7,CASSSQSLNEQYF
TRBV20-1,-,TRBJ1-5,CSASWGRSNQPQHF